These 2 T cell receptor beta chains were all obtained from the same sample, sequenced in a study of T cells in Graves' hyperthyroidism and ophthalmopathy. RNA transcripts served as the template for amplifying TCR beta CDR3 regions. In the first-round RT-PCR of the TCR CDR3, the HTBI primer set was used. TCRdb independently ran MiXCR on the multiplex PCR reads; one entry per CDR3 protein. The sample has around 690,000 distinct CDR3 sequences, 15% to 20% seen once. Sequencing used blood. The receptors were gathered from a man aged 50-59 years with Graves' hyperthyroidism.

This clonotype appeared a few times. The junction differs from germline at one of its ends, possibly a read error. The chain has TRBV20-1 and TRBJ2-1, with 13 bases matching TRBD2. From germline, CDR1 is DFQATT and CDR2 SNEGSKA (reference sequence). CDR3 length: 22 amino acids. The chain's CDR3 is CSARVNGKWWTSGGSSYNGQFF. The CDR3 bases are TGCAGTGCTAGAGTGAACGGCAAATGGTGGACTAGCGGGGGTAGCTCCTACAATGGGCAGTTCTTC.

This chain connects TRBV28 to TRBJ2-3; 7 bases match TRBD1. CDR1 MDHEN and CDR2 SYDVKM come from the germline V gene. This CDR3 is 18 amino acids long. V was clipped by 7 bases and J by 1 base; unmatched bases: 17. The CDR3 sequence: CASIPLRGPTGGTDTQYF. Here the CDR3 DNA reads TGTGCCAGCATCCCTCTCAGGGGCCCAACAGGGGGCACAGATACGCAGTATTTT.